This TCR beta chain appears in the sequencing data of a study of blood T cell repertoires in COVID-19. Whole-study context: From T cells, B-cell-depleted T cells, or PBMCs came the material, which was cDNA or gDNA.

Per the study methods: Amplification with reference gene primers provided the estimates of nucleated cell counts. Assay: immunoSEQ multiplex PCR; the TCRdb copy retains only in-frame clones and omits some. That table furnishes V, J and clone size, whereas the DNA furnished D and trimming. The repertoire consists of approximately 20,000 clones, with about 88% occurring once and the leading ten covering roughly 30%. The CDR3 length is 14 residues. Germline CDR1 is SGHNT and CDR2 is YYREEE (reference sequence). Trimming stripped 0 bases from V and 0 bases from J, with 7 bases between. Source material: peripheral blood. This receptor was obtained from a human donor with active COVID-19. The donor label of this sample is uncertain. V gene TRBV5-4 combines with J gene TRBJ2-7; D call uncertain. DNA of the CDR3: TGTGCCAGCAGCTTGGACAGAAACTCCTACGAGCAGTACTTC. Its translation: CASSLDRNSYEQYF. Looking up the rest from reference TRBV5-4 and TRBJ2-7 gives the full variable domain: ETGVTQSPTHLIKTRGQQVTLRCSSQSGHNTVSWYQQALGQGPQFIFQYYREEENGRGNFPPRFSGLQFPNYSSELNVNALELDDSALYLCASSLDRNSYEQYFGPGTRLTVT.